This is a list of T cell receptor beta chains from one sample in a study of PD-L1 blockade in urothelial cancer. Repertoires were generated with immunoSEQ multiplex PCR, while TCRdb's copy carries only in-frame clones and drops some. The sample has 68,000 or so clones, roughly four fifths seen once. Sequenced here: PBMCs, sampled around atezolizumab (anti-PD-L1) treatment. Receptors originate from a man aged 65 to 79 with urothelial cancer. Each CDR3 is given with its conserved first and last residue. D genes are given only for firm matches. Expanded clones get a size class; other rows say once, few or many, or leave the size out.

d_gene	v_gene	abundance	j_gene	CDR3nt	CDR3aa
-	TRBV5-1	few	TRBJ2-1	TGCGCCAGCAGCTTGGAGGTTAGCGTTGAGCAGTTCTTC	CASSLEVSVEQFF
TRBD1	TRBV5-4	-	TRBJ2-7	TGTGCCAGCAGGGGAGATACAGGGGGCGACGAGCAGTACTTC	CASRGDTGGDEQYF
-	TRBV7-8	-	TRBJ1-2	TGTGCCAGCAGCTTGATACAGGGTGGGATTGCTGATGGCTACACCTTC	CASSLIQGGIADGYTF
TRBD1	TRBV7-2	-	TRBJ1-2	TGTGCCAGCAGCTCCCTCGGGGGCAGGGGGCGTTCGCACACCTTC	CASSSLGGRGRSHTF
-	TRBV6-6	-	TRBJ1-5	TGTGCCAGCAGCCCCCCCAGTAGCAATCAGCCCCAGCATTTT	CASSPPSSNQPQHF
-	TRBV12-5	-	TRBJ2-7	TGTGCTAGTGGTTTGGTGAAGGCTCCGGGTACCTACGAGCAGTACTTC	CASGLVKAPGTYEQYF
TRBD1	TRBV28	-	TRBJ2-7	TGTGCCAGCAGTTGGAATCCGGGACAGGGGCCTGACGAGCAGTACTTC	CASSWNPGQGPDEQYF
-	TRBV5-4	-	TRBJ2-1	TGTGCCAGCAGCTCACAGGACAGCATCAATGAGCAGTTCTTC	CASSSQDSINEQFF
-	TRBV9	-	TRBJ2-1	TGTGCCAGCAGCGTAGCTACGGGTGGGAGCTCCTACAATGAGCAGTTCTTC	CASSVATGGSSYNEQFF
-	TRBV15	-	TRBJ2-7	TGTGCCACCAGCAGAGATGGGAGCTCCTACGAGCAGTACTTC	CATSRDGSSYEQYF
-	TRBV6-1	-	TRBJ1-1	TGTGCCAGCGCGGACAGACTGAACACTGAAGCTTTCTTT	CASADRLNTEAFF
-	TRBV6-1	once	TRBJ1-4	TGTGCCAGCAGTGAATACCAGGGGACAAGTGAAAAACTGTTTTTT	CASSEYQGTSEKLFF
TRBD2	TRBV6-5	-	TRBJ2-2	TGTGCCAGCAGTTCCTCGCGGGAGGGCGCGGGGGAGCTGTTTTTT	CASSSSREGAGELFF
-	TRBV7-3	-	TRBJ2-2	TGTGCCAGCAGCTTAAACACAGCCGGGGAGCTGTTTTTT	CASSLNTAGELFF
-	TRBV27	-	TRBJ1-2	TGTGCCAGCAGTTCCGAACAGGGATCTGGCTACACCTTC	CASSSEQGSGYTF
-	TRBV29-1	once	TRBJ2-7	TGCAGCGTTACCTTGGGAGCCCACGAGCAGTACTTC	CSVTLGAHEQYF
-	TRBV6-6	-	TRBJ1-2	TGTGCCAGTTCCTTTATGGAGAACTATGGCTACACCTTC	CASSFMENYGYTF
TRBD2	TRBV4-1	-	TRBJ2-1	TGCGCCAGCAGCCAACCAATAGGTAGCGGGATCTACAATGAGCAGTTCTTC	CASSQPIGSGIYNEQFF
-	TRBV6-1	-	TRBJ1-1	TGTGCCAGCAGTGACAGTCAGAACACTGAAGCTTTCTTT	CASSDSQNTEAFF
TRBD2	TRBV27	-	TRBJ2-3	TGTGCCAGCAGTTTAAAAGCGGGAGCCACAGATACGCAGTATTTT	CASSLKAGATDTQYF
-	TRBV29-1	once	TRBJ2-3	TGCAGCGTTGAAGTTTCGACAGGAGATACGCAGTATTTT	CSVEVSTGDTQYF
-	TRBV19	-	TRBJ1-4	TGTGCCAGTAGTCCCCTGGGCCGTAATGAAAAACTGTTTTTT	CASSPLGRNEKLFF
TRBD2	TRBV9	-	TRBJ2-1	TGTGCCAGCAGCGTAGCCCCTAGCGGGAGCAATGAGCAGTTCTTC	CASSVAPSGSNEQFF
-	TRBV19	-	TRBJ1-2	TGTGCCAGTAGTATATTCGTGGGGAGTCATGGCTACACCTTC	CASSIFVGSHGYTF
TRBD1	TRBV5-1	-	TRBJ1-1	TGCGCCAGCAGCTTGGGCAGGGGGGCTGAAGCTTTCTTT	CASSLGRGAEAFF
TRBD2	TRBV6-1	-	TRBJ2-2	TGTGCCAGCAGTGACCCGGGACTAGCGGGGGTGACCGGGGAGCTGTTTTTT	CASSDPGLAGVTGELFF
-	TRBV11-2	-	TRBJ1-2	TGTGCCAGCAGCTTAGACAGTGCAGTCGGCTACACCTTC	CASSLDSAVGYTF
TRBD1	TRBV18	-	TRBJ1-1	TGTGCCAGCTCCAGGGACAGGGTGACGAACACTGAAGCTTTCTTT	CASSRDRVTNTEAFF
TRBD1	TRBV11-2	-	TRBJ2-3	TGTGCCAGCAGGAAGAGGGGGCCGGGAGATACGCAGTATTTT	CASRKRGPGDTQYF
TRBD2	TRBV19	-	TRBJ2-1	TGTGCCAGTAGTTCAGCTAGCGGGAGGCATAATGAGCAGTTCTTC	CASSSASGRHNEQFF
-	TRBV18	-	TRBJ1-5	TGTGCCAGCTCACTGGGACAAAATCAGCCCCAGCATTTT	CASSLGQNQPQHF
TRBD2	TRBV7-9	-	TRBJ2-1	TGTGCCAGCAGCCGGAAGACTAGCACTTTTTACAATGAGCAGTTCTTC	CASSRKTSTFYNEQFF
TRBD2	TRBV27	-	TRBJ2-1	TGTGCCAGCAGGAAGACTAGCGGGAGTCCGTCCGATGAGCAGTTCTTC	CASRKTSGSPSDEQFF
-	TRBV5-4	once	TRBJ2-7	TGTGCCAGCAGCCCGAGTGGGAAGGGGACCTACGAGCAGTACTTC	CASSPSGKGTYEQYF
-	TRBV19	-	TRBJ1-2	TGTGCCAGTAGTCTGTCAGGGGCTAACTATGGCTACACCTTC	CASSLSGANYGYTF
-	TRBV7-8	-	TRBJ2-3	TGTGCCAGCAGCCCCGGGACTGCGGGGGATACGCAGTATTTT	CASSPGTAGDTQYF
-	TRBV18	-	TRBJ2-4	TGTGCCAGCTCACCACCCCGGCAGGCGACCTTAGCCAAAAACATTCAGTACTTC	CASSPPRQATLAKNIQYF
TRBD1	TRBV5-4	once	TRBJ2-7	TGTGCCAGCAGCTTGACAGGGGGCTACGAGCAGTACTTC	CASSLTGGYEQYF
TRBD1	TRBV19	-	TRBJ1-5	TGTGCCAGTAGTCCGGACAGGGAACGGGATCAGCCCCAGCATTTT	CASSPDRERDQPQHF
-	TRBV18	once	TRBJ2-4	TGTGCCAGCTCACCGGCTAGCAGCAAAAACATTCAGTACTTC	CASSPASSKNIQYF
-	TRBV7-2	-	TRBJ1-1	TGTGCCAGCAGCAACCGAAGAGGGGGGAACACTGAAGCTTTCTTT	CASSNRRGGNTEAFF
TRBD2	TRBV18	-	TRBJ2-7	TGTGCCAGCTCACCAACTCCTGGGACTAGCGGGACCGAGCAGTACTTC	CASSPTPGTSGTEQYF
TRBD1	TRBV7-2	-	TRBJ1-2	TGTGCCAGCAGCCCCCGACAGGGGAACTATGGCTACACCTTC	CASSPRQGNYGYTF
-	TRBV5-8	-	TRBJ1-2	TGTGCCAGCAGCTTGTCTGCAGGGACTCCCTATGGCTACACCTTC	CASSLSAGTPYGYTF
-	TRBV19	few	TRBJ1-1	TGTGCCAGTAGTATAGCGTTGAGCGCTGAAGCTTTCTTT	CASSIALSAEAFF
-	TRBV5-6	-	TRBJ2-2	TGTGCCAGCAGCCCACAGGGCCGTCCCGGGGAGCTGTTTTTT	CASSPQGRPGELFF
TRBD2	TRBV5-1	-	TRBJ2-1	TGCGCCAGCAGCTTGGGCGGGGGGTCCTACAATGAGCAGTTCTTC	CASSLGGGSYNEQFF
-	TRBV14	once	TRBJ1-1	TGTGCCAGCAGCCTGTTTATGAACACTGAAGCTTTCTTT	CASSLFMNTEAFF
TRBD2	TRBV5-1	-	TRBJ2-3	TGCGCCAGCAGCCTTGGGACTAGCGGGAGCTCCAGGGCAGATACGCAGTATTTT	CASSLGTSGSSRADTQYF
-	TRBV5-1	-	TRBJ2-7	TGCGCCAGCAGTAATCCAGGTAACGAGCAGTACTTC	CASSNPGNEQYF
-	TRBV2	-	TRBJ1-4	TGTGCCAGCAGTGTGCAGGGGCGTGAAAAACTGTTTTTT	CASSVQGREKLFF
TRBD1	TRBV6-5	few	TRBJ2-7	TGTGCCAGTAGGACAGGGAGCTCCTACGAGCAGTACTTC	CASRTGSSYEQYF
-	TRBV6-1	-	TRBJ1-1	TGTGCCAGCCAAATTGGGTTTGAGGCTGAAGCTTTCTTT	CASQIGFEAEAFF
TRBD2	TRBV29-1	few	TRBJ2-1	TGCAGCGTTGAAGGTACCTGGACTAGCACCAATGAGCAGTTCTTC	CSVEGTWTSTNEQFF
-	TRBV10-3	-	TRBJ2-3	TGTGCCATCAGTGTAACAGTTGCAGATACGCAGTATTTT	CAISVTVADTQYF